Here is one T cell receptor (beta chain) with its context. Its antigen is still unknown. With V trimmed by 2 bases and J by 0 bases, 3 bases remained unmatched. Germline CDR1 SGHNT, CDR2 YYREEE (reference sequence). CDR3 size: 16 residues. The sample is drawn from a study of T cell responses to AZD1222 COVID-19 vaccine. The study, taken as a whole, reports: The reported proportion of spike-specific TCRs targeting unmutated variant regions was nearly half. White British ancestry dominated among donors, who included more females, and clonal diversity was possibly underestimated.

The protocol was immunoSEQ multiplex PCR, while the TCRdb copy is restricted to in-frame clones and leaves out a portion. The profile shows approximately 150,000 clones, roughly 90% of them singletons. The input for sequencing was peripheral blood, taken 28 days after the second AZD1222 dose. The rearrangement links TRBV5-4 to TRBJ2-2; 8 positions match TRBD2. The sequence came from an adult who received the AZD1222 COVID-19 vaccine. The CDR3 DNA sequence: TGTGCCAGCAGCTTAGGGACTAGGTCGAACACCGGGGAGCTGTTTTTT. It yields the protein CASSLGTRSNTGELFF.